The clone carrying this T cell receptor beta chain was picked up a small number of times. The data stem from a study of blood T cell repertoires in COVID-19. The wider study: Samples representing acute and convalescent COVID-19 were sourced from the United States, Italy and Spain.

Recruits, aged about 18 to 89 years, lived in 20 to 30 US areas. Clinical history reported by participants formed the basis on which cohorts were assigned. Under the authors' procedure: Reference gene primer amplification gave nucleated cell count estimates. Clones were read by immunoSEQ multiplex PCR, and TCRdb kept only the in-frame ones, dropping some. That table furnishes V, J and clone size, whereas the DNA furnished D and trimming. Seen here are 200,000 to 250,000 clones, 65% to 85% observed once, and the top ten hold roughly 4.3%. V dropped 3 bases and J dropped 5 bases, with 17 bases sitting between them. The germline CDR1 and CDR2 sequences are LNHDA and SQIVND (reference sequence). The CDR3 is 16 amino acids.

The chain couples TRBV19 to TRBJ1-5; no clear D. The TCR was taken from a man under 40 with acute COVID-19. Sequencing was performed on PBMCs or T cells enriched from blood (not recorded which). Here the CDR3 reads CASSILRIVEDQPQHF. The CDR3 DNA is TGTGCCAGTAGTATTTTGCGGATTGTAGAAGATCAGCCCCAGCATTTT.